This T cell receptor beta chain was observed in a study of beta chain features in type 1 diabetes. The J segment lost 9 bases and the V segment lost 3 bases, leaving 7 bases of the junction unmatched. Germline V lookup: CDR1 SEHNR, CDR2 FQNEAQ (reference sequence). The CDR3 totals 15 residues. Remarks on this clone: The antigen remains unidentified.

Every isolated RNA sample was fully reverse transcribed, so sequencing captured expressed TCRB transcripts. Profiled with immunoSEQ multiplex PCR; TCRdb holds only in-frame clones, not every one. Of 130,000 to 150,000 clones in the sample, 10% were seen once. Donors underwent one heparinised blood draw, 100 to 150 mL on average. Findings and caveats of the study: Sequencing from cDNA could over-represent high-TCR-expressing cells.

Sample: naive CD4+ T cells from blood. The V call is TRBV7-9, the J call TRBJ1-6, with 8 bases aligning to TRBD1. The clonotype originates from a man between 18 and 35 years old in good health. The CDR3: CASSFRGPVGSPLHF. The DNA for the CDR3 is TGTGCCAGCAGCTTCAGGGGGCCAGTCGGTTCACCCCTCCACTTT.